The 32 T cell receptor beta chains listed next were all sequenced from one sample in a study of blood T cell repertoires in COVID-19. Measured with immunoSEQ multiplex PCR; TCRdb has only the in-frame clones, and not every one. The data show 77,000 or so clones, approximately 79% seen once. The sequencing input was peripheral blood. The receptors were sampled from a human donor with acute or convalescent COVID-19. The donor label of this sample is uncertain.

The CDR3 nucleotides read TGTGCCAGCAGTGCAAAGCAGGGCGCCTACGAGCAGTACTTC. Translating it yields CASSAKQGAYEQYF. The gene calls are TRBV2 and TRBJ2-7, with D possibly TRBD1 on 5 matching bases. V was cut by 4 bases and J by 2 bases, with 12 bases left in between. The CDR3 is 14 residues long. Germline values: CDR1 SNHLY, CDR2 FYNNEI.

The chain is built from TRBV12-5 and TRBJ2-1, with 13 bases aligning to TRBD2. Germline V gene sequence: CDR1 LGHNT, CDR2 FRNRAP. J gave up 4 bases and V 4 bases, and 13 bases lay outside the gene matches. CDR3 size: 19 residues. CDR3 residues: CASGSGLAGDGGVYNEQFF. The CDR3 DNA follows: TGTGCTAGTGGTTCCGGACTAGCGGGAGATGGTGGGGTTTACAATGAGCAGTTCTTC.

The chain employs TRBV27 and TRBJ2-2, with TRBD1 as a possible D gene (6 bases). The CDR3 contains 17 residues. Germline V gene sequence: CDR1 MNHEY, CDR2 SMNVEV (reference sequence). With 5 bases removed from V and 0 bases from J, the gap between germline ends came to 16 bases. CDR3 protein: CASSEGQGKANTGELFF. The CDR3 DNA follows: TGTGCCAGCAGTGAGGGACAAGGAAAGGCGAACACCGGGGAGCTGTTTTTT.

This chain uses TRBV4-3 with TRBJ2-7; 11 bases fit TRBD1. This CDR3 spans 19 amino acids. CDR1 and CDR2 from the germline V gene are LGHNA and YSLEER. The junction had 16 bases not matched to a gene; V was cut back by 4 bases and J by 2 bases. The CDR3, as DNA: TGCGCCAGCAGCCTTCACTGGACAGGGGGCGCAGCGGGGACCTACGAGCAGTACTTC. This translates into CASSLHWTGGAAGTYEQYF.

The chain links TRBV19 to TRBJ2-7; maybe TRBD2 (6 bases). CDR3 length: 14 residues. CDR1 and CDR2 from the germline V gene are LNHDA and SQIVND (reference sequence). V lost 4 bases and J lost 7, with 17 bases in between. CDR3 DNA sequence: TGTGCCAGTAGTAAAAGGGTGGGCCGGGAGGAGCAGTACTTC. Residues: CASSKRVGREEQYF.

Only a few counts were recorded for this clone. The chain combines TRBV5-1 with TRBJ1-5; no definite D call. CDR3 length equals 14 residues. Trimming left V 4 bases short and J 7 bases short, with 15 bases between. The germline V gene has CDR1 SGHRS and CDR2 YFSETQ. The CDR3: CASSPDSPEQPQHF. CDR3 bases: TGCGCCAGCAGCCCGGACTCTCCGGAGCAGCCCCAGCATTTT. Combining the CDR3 with reference TRBV5-1 and TRBJ1-5 gives the whole variable domain KAGVTQTPRYLIKTRGQQVTLSCSPISGHRSVSWYQQTPGQGLQFLFEYFSETQRNKGNFPGRFSGRQFSNSRSEMNVSTLELGDSALYLCASSPDSPEQPQHFGDGTRLSIL.

The chain carries TRBV7-9 and TRBJ2-1; 13 positions agree with TRBD2. The CDR3 sequence is 15 residues long. Germline V gene data show CDR1 as SEHNR and CDR2 as FQNEAQ (reference sequence). The J segment lost 6 bases and the V segment lost 4 bases, leaving 3 bases of the junction unmatched. CDR3 DNA: TGTGCCAGCAGCTCCGGACTAGCGGGGGTCAATGAGCAGTTCTTC. Protein product: CASSSGLAGVNEQFF.

This chain joins TRBV30 and TRBJ1-4; D ambiguous. The V and J ends lost 1 base and 9 bases respectively, with 9 bases between them. Looked up from germline, CDR1 is GTSNPN and CDR2 is SVGIG (reference sequence). CDR3 length equals 12 residues. The CDR3 loop reads CAWSDREQKLFF. The CDR3 DNA reads TGTGCCTGGAGTGATCGGGAGCAAAAACTGTTTTTT.

This chain links TRBV18 with TRBJ1-5; TRBD1 matches 11 bases. CDR1 and CDR2 from the germline V gene are KGHSH and LQKENI. J gave up 6 bases and V 5 bases, and 9 bases lay outside the gene matches. The CDR3 has 16 residues. The CDR3 reads CASSVSGQGAGQPQHF. In DNA, the CDR3 is TGTGCCAGCTCAGTATCAGGACAGGGGGCTGGTCAGCCCCAGCATTTT.

V is TRBV15 and J is TRBJ2-1, with 7 bases identical to TRBD1. CDR1 is LNHNV, CDR2 YYDKDF, per germline (reference sequence). Trimming took 4 bases from V and 10 from J; bases not matched to a gene: 10. The CDR3 has 14 amino acids. DNA for the CDR3: TGTGCCACCAGCAAAGACCCCACAGGGGTCGAGCAGTTCTTC. It yields the protein CATSKDPTGVEQFF.

This clone was observed a handful of times. The chain is built from TRBV28 and TRBJ1-2; a weak D match, TRBD1 (6 bases). Germline V gene lookup returns CDR1 MDHEN and CDR2 SYDVKM. Trimming removed 6 bases from V and 2 bases from J, with 10 bases in between. CDR3 length equals 13 residues. The CDR3 nucleotides read TGTGCCAGCAGCTTAACAGGGAACTATGGCTACACCTTC. It encodes CASSLTGNYGYTF.

This clone was detected a few times. This chain uses TRBV3-1 (or the pseudogene TRBV3-2) with TRBJ2-7; 8 bases line up with TRBD1. V shed 5 bases, J shed 4 bases, and the junction held 7 bases outside the gene matches. The germline CDR1 and CDR2 sequences are LGHDT and YNNKEL (reference sequence). This CDR3 comprises 14 residues. CDR3 protein: CASSSPGQVYEQYF. The CDR3 region has the DNA TGTGCCAGCAGCTCCCCGGGACAGGTATACGAGCAGTACTTC.

This clone has a single count. V is TRBV19 and J is TRBJ1-2, with TRBD1 identical over 9 bases. The CDR3 has 12 amino acids. The V and J ends lost 5 bases and 11 bases, in that order; junction bases with no gene match: 6. Germline lookup yields CDR1 LNHDA and CDR2 SQIVND (reference sequence). The CDR3: CASSAGTGRYTF. The CDR3 DNA reads as TGTGCCAGTAGTGCCGGGACAGGGAGATACACCTTC.

The chain recombines TRBV11-2 with TRBJ2-2; TRBD1 aligns across 7 bases. CDR1 and CDR2 from the germline V gene are SGHAT and FQNNGV. V dropped 4 bases and J dropped 5; count of bases not matched to a gene: 7. The CDR3 runs 15 residues. The CDR3 protein is CASSSGTVTTGELFF. CDR3 nucleotides: TGTGCCAGCAGCTCCGGGACAGTGACTACCGGGGAGCTGTTTTTT. The whole variable domain, filled in from reference TRBV11-2 and TRBJ2-2, reads EAGVAQSPRYKIIEKRQSVAFWCNPISGHATLYWYQQILGQGPKLLIQFQNNGVVDDSQLPKDRFSAERLKGVDSTLKIQPAKLEDSAVYLCASSSGTVTTGELFFGEGSRLTVL.

V gene TRBV7-8 combines with J gene TRBJ2-7; D may be TRBD2 (6 bases). V lost 7 bases to trimming and J lost 3 bases, with 13 bases between them. The CDR3 totals 13 residues. Germline V gene data show CDR1 as SGHVS and CDR2 as FQNEAQ. CDR3 protein: CASTGTGDYEQYF. CDR3 nucleotides: TGTGCCAGCACGGGGACGGGAGACTACGAGCAGTACTTC. The full variable domain, its missing parts supplied by reference TRBV7-8 and TRBJ2-7, is GAGVSQSPRYKVAKRGQDVALRCDPISGHVSLFWYQQALGQGPEFLTYFQNEAQLDKSGLPSDRFFAERPEGSVSTLKIQRTQQEDSAVYLCASTGTGDYEQYFGPGTRLTVT.

This chain uses TRBV6-5 with TRBJ2-3; maybe TRBD1 (5 bases). The CDR3 contains 16 residues. CDR1 and CDR2 (germline): MNHEY, SVGAGI. The ends were cut back, 4 bases at V and 8 bases at J, with 22 bases in the middle. The CDR3 spells CASSSGPTRVTGTQYF. Here the CDR3 DNA reads TGTGCCAGCAGTTCCGGGCCTACCAGGGTGACGGGTACGCAGTATTTT.

This chain joins TRBV19 and TRBJ2-2, with D possibly being TRBD1 (5 bases). Germline V CDR1 and CDR2: LNHDA, SQIVND (reference sequence). The CDR3 spans 15 residues. The germline V and J ends were trimmed by 3 bases and 4 bases, with 12 bases remaining between them. This chain's CDR3 is CASSMQQAVTGELFF. The CDR3, as DNA: TGTGCCAGTAGTATGCAACAGGCAGTCACCGGGGAGCTGTTTTTT. Full variable domain (remainder filled in from reference TRBV19 and TRBJ2-2): DGGITQSPKYLFRKEGQNVTLSCEQNLNHDAMYWYRQDPGQGLRLIYYSQIVNDFQKGDIAEGYSVSREKKESFPLTVTSAQKNPTAFYLCASSMQQAVTGELFFGEGSRLTVL.

As to this clone: Additional DNA sequences in this sample encode the identical CDR3. V usage is TRBV19 and J usage is TRBJ1-4, with 8 bases that match TRBD1. Germline V gives CDR1 LNHDA, CDR2 SQIVND (reference sequence). The junction had 6 bases not matched to a gene; V was cut back by 4 bases and J by 8 bases. The length of the CDR3 is 14 residues. The CDR3 nucleotides read TGTGCCAGTAGTACCCACAGGGGGGCCGAAAAACTGTTTTTT. It codes for CASSTHRGAEKLFF.

The genes are TRBV6-2 or TRBV6-3 and TRBJ2-1; D is uncertain. The germline CDR1 and CDR2 sequences are MNHEY and SVGEGT. V gave up 4 bases and J gave up 0 bases, with 13 bases separating them. This CDR3 has 16 amino acids. DNA of the CDR3: TGTGCCAGCAGTTCCGCAGACATGAACTCCTACAATGAGCAGTTCTTC. Amino acids: CASSSADMNSYNEQFF.

V gene TRBV18 combines with J gene TRBJ1-5; possibly TRBD1 for D (6 bases). Per the germline V gene, CDR1 is KGHSH and CDR2 is LQKENI. This CDR3 spans 14 amino acids. V lost 4 bases, J lost 7 bases, and 14 bases lay in between. The CDR3, as DNA: TGTGCCAGCTCACGCGAACAGGGTTCGCAGCCCCAGCATTTT. Protein: CASSREQGSQPQHF.

This chain's CDR3 is CASSTGLRGGETQYF. For the CDR3, the DNA is TGTGCCAGCAGTACGGGACTTCGGGGGGGGGAGACCCAGTACTTC. V is TRBV27 and J is TRBJ2-5; 8 positions agree with TRBD2. The CDR3 length is 15 residues. Germline values: CDR1 MNHEY, CDR2 SMNVEV (reference sequence). Trimming at V came to 5 bases and at J to 5 bases, leaving 10 bases not matched to a gene.

The V and J genes are TRBV7-2 and TRBJ2-5; D unclear. The germline V gene encodes CDR1 SGHTA and CDR2 FQGNSA. The V end lost 3 bases, the J end lost 5 bases, and 7 bases lay between the germline ends. This CDR3 region has 12 residues. The CDR3 reads CASSFGRETQYF. The DNA of the CDR3 is TGTGCCAGCAGCTTTGGGCGCGAGACCCAGTACTTC. Complete variable domain (other parts from reference TRBV7-2 and TRBJ2-5): GAGVSQSPSNKVTEKGKDVELRCDPISGHTALYWYRQSLGQGLEFLIYFQGNSAPDKSGLPSDRFSAERTGGSVSTLTIQRTQQEDSAVYLCASSFGRETQYFGPGTRLLVL.

CDR3 DNA sequence: TGTGCCAGCAGCTTTTCAGCGGGAACCATTCAGTACTTC. As protein: CASSFSAGTIQYF. The J gene is TRBJ2-4, the V gene TRBV5-5; 7 bases are shared with TRBD2. Germline CDR1 SGHKS, CDR2 YYEKEE (reference sequence). The CDR3 is made up of 13 amino acids. V was pared by 2 bases and J by 9 bases, with 5 bases of the junction left unmatched.

The chain is built from TRBV6-5 and TRBJ1-6; TRBD1 matches at 10 bases. The CDR3 has 14 residues. V shed 8 bases, J shed 5 bases, and the junction held 3 bases outside the gene matches. Germline V gene data show CDR1 as MNHEY and CDR2 as SVGAGI. The CDR3 here is CASCGTGDNSPLHF. For the CDR3, the DNA is TGTGCCAGCTGCGGGACAGGGGATAATTCACCCCTCCACTTT.

The CDR3 loop reads CASRVDRVSNQPQHF. CDR3 nucleotides: TGTGCCAGCAGGGTGGACAGGGTAAGCAATCAGCCCCAGCATTTT. The rearrangement links TRBV2 to TRBJ1-5; 8 nucleotides line up with TRBD1. Losses at the gene ends were 6 bases for V and 1 base for J; bases not matched to a gene: 5. Germline CDR1 is SNHLY and CDR2 is FYNNEI. CDR3 length: 15 amino acids.

This clone was detected a few times. The genes are TRBV2 and TRBJ1-6, with TRBD1 identical over 9 bases. J lost 7 bases, V lost 3 bases, and 4 bases had no gene match. Germline-derived CDR1 and CDR2 are SNHLY and FYNNEI. The CDR3 is 15 residues long. In nucleotides, the CDR3 is TGTGCCAGCAGTGAGTGGGACAGGGCAAATTCACCCCTCCACTTT. Translated, it gives CASSEWDRANSPLHF.

V usage is TRBV7-6 and J usage is TRBJ2-1; a weak D match, TRBD2 (6 bases). The length of the CDR3 is 18 residues. V was cut by 2 bases and J by 1 base, with 18 bases left in between. Looked up from germline, CDR1 is SGHVS and CDR2 is FNYEAQ. The CDR3 loop is CASSLNLPTRLSYNEQFF. The CDR3 bases are TGTGCCAGCAGCTTAAATCTCCCGACTAGGCTTTCCTACAATGAGCAGTTCTTC. The full variable domain, in which reference TRBV7-6 and TRBJ2-1 provide the parts outside the CDR3, is GAGVSQSPRYKVTKRGQDVALRCDPISGHVSLYWYRQALGQGPEFLTYFNYEAQQDKSGLPNDRFSAERPEGSISTLTIQRTEQRDSAMYRCASSLNLPTRLSYNEQFFGPGTRLTVL.

The J gene is TRBJ1-2, the V gene TRBV18; a weak D match, TRBD1 (5 bases). CDR1 is KGHSH, CDR2 LQKENI, per germline. The ends were cut back, 3 bases at V and 0 bases at J, with 5 bases in the middle. The CDR3 spans 13 residues. CDR3 loop: CASSPTANYGYTF. The CDR3 coding sequence is TGTGCCAGCTCACCGACAGCTAACTATGGCTACACCTTC.

The chain is built from TRBV27 and TRBJ2-1; TRBD2 agrees at 12 bases. The germline gives CDR1 MNHEY, CDR2 SMNVEV (reference sequence). The CDR3 length is 20 residues. J gave up 0 bases and V 4 bases, and 13 bases lay outside the gene matches. The chain's CDR3 is CASSSPGRLAGGSSYNEQFF. The DNA of the CDR3 is TGTGCCAGCAGTTCCCCCGGTCGGCTAGCGGGAGGGAGCTCCTACAATGAGCAGTTCTTC.

The chain couples TRBV6-5 to TRBJ1-4, with TRBD1 matching 7 bases. V was clipped by 10 bases and J by 8 bases; unmatched bases: 7. The CDR3 has 12 amino acids. The germline V gene has CDR1 MNHEY and CDR2 SVGAGI. In DNA form, the CDR3 reads TGTGCCACTAGACAGGGTCGAGAAAAACTGTTTTTT. As protein: CATRQGREKLFF.

The chain joins TRBV7-8 to TRBJ1-4; D perhaps matches TRBD1 (6 bases). V was shortened by 5 bases and J by 4 bases, with 8 bases between the two germline ends. This CDR3 has 13 residues. Germline lookup yields CDR1 SGHVS and CDR2 FQNEAQ. In nucleotides, the CDR3 is TGTGCCAGCAGCCGGGACATTAATGAAAAACTGTTTTTT. It encodes CASSRDINEKLFF.

This clone was observed once. The J gene is TRBJ2-1, the V gene TRBV7-2, with 13 bases identical to TRBD2. The CDR3 sequence is 14 residues long. Germline CDR1 and CDR2: SGHTA and FQGNSA. J lost 8 bases, V lost 4 bases, and 2 bases had no gene match. The CDR3 DNA reads as TGTGCCAGCAGCTGGACTAGCGGGAGCGATGAGCAGTTCTTC. This translates into CASSWTSGSDEQFF.